The T cell receptor (beta chain) described here comes from a study of T cell responses to AZD1222 COVID-19 vaccine. Sequencing was performed with immunoSEQ multiplex PCR; in TCRdb, only in-frame clones are kept and a portion is missing. Among some 130,000 clones listed, under 95% were seen once. The CDR3 has 14 amino acids. Germline values: CDR1 MDHEN, CDR2 SYDVKM. The V and J ends lost 6 bases and 4 bases respectively, with 15 bases between them. This rearrangement joins TRBV28 to TRBJ1-2, with D tentatively TRBD1 (5 bases). The specimen was peripheral blood, collected on day 0 of AZD1222 vaccination. The clonotype was recovered from an adult in good health. CDR3 DNA sequence: TGTGCCAGCAGCAAAGCAGGGCCGGGCTATGGCTACACCTTC. Its translation: CASSKAGPGYGYTF.